The present T cell receptor beta chain was sequenced within a study of radiation and T cells in renal cell carcinoma. Study-level points and caveats: No pretreatment tumor biopsies were available for baseline clonotypes. In blood, top tumor clones expanded by 2 weeks, shrinking by 4.

Profiled with immunoSEQ multiplex PCR; TCRdb holds only in-frame clones, not every one. The table has approximately 120,000 clones, approximately 80% seen once. The CDR3 contains 14 residues. Germline V lookup: CDR1 SGDLS, CDR2 YYNGEE. V was pared by 4 bases and J by 8 bases, with 13 bases between. Time point noted: baseline pretreatment blood. Documented treatment: 15 Gy SBRT to primary tumor, nephrectomy 4 weeks later. Points on this clone: Its target is unknown.

The chain is built from TRBV9 and TRBJ1-6; weak D call: TRBD1 (5 bases). The sequences come from blood, collected from a patient whose treatment included radiotherapy and nephrectomy. This receptor was taken from a woman aged 55-69 years with renal cell carcinoma. This chain's CDR3 is CASSIPGGDSPLHF. DNA of the CDR3: TGTGCCAGCAGCATACCGGGGGGAGATTCACCCCTCCACTTT.